The next 10 T cell receptor beta chains were all read from a single sample in a study of T-cell reconstitution after alpha-beta-depleted transplantation in children. The TCRbeta library was prepared with unique molecular identifiers. TCRdb re-derived calls from the PCR reads in MiXCR, one entry per CDR3 protein. The sample lists fewer than 250,000 distinct CDR3 sequences; approximately 8.9% were seen once. Material: PBMCs, mostly from graft donor cells, obtained 180 days after TCRalphabeta/CD19-depleted stem cell transplant. The receptors here all came from a male patient under 18 who had a stem cell transplant for acute lymphoblastic leukemia, so the T cells may come from the graft donor.

This clonotype occurred many times. The chain recombines TRBV10-3 with TRBJ2-7; 9 bases map to TRBD1. The CDR3 consists of 13 residues. V shed 6 bases and J 7 bases; nucleotides not matched to a gene: 7. CDR1 is ENHRY and CDR2 is SYGVKD in the germline V gene. CDR3 in amino acids: CAIRTGQGKEQYF. CDR3 coding DNA: TGTGCCATCAGGACGGGACAGGGTAAGGAGCAGTACTTC.

The sample holds many counts of this clonotype. The V gene is TRBV20-1, the J gene TRBJ2-7; TRBD1 matches at 10 bases. Germline trimming cut 1 base from V and 5 bases from J; bases unmatched to any gene: 2. Germline V CDR1 and CDR2: DFQATT, SNEGSKA (reference sequence). This CDR3 has 13 amino acids. The CDR3 loop reads CSARGDRGHEQYF. The CDR3 DNA is TGCAGTGCTAGAGGAGACAGGGGGCACGAGCAGTACTTC.

This clonotype was detected many times. This chain joins TRBV12-3 or TRBV12-4 and TRBJ1-5; no firm D call. This CDR3 contains 14 residues. Trimming cost V 4 bases and J 0 bases, with 7 bases left between them. CDR3 sequence (DNA): TGTGCCAGCAGTTCTAGGTTTAGCAATCAGCCCCAGCATTTT. Its translation: CASSSRFSNQPQHF.

This clonotype has a count of ten or more. This sequence joins TRBV20-1 and TRBJ1-3, with TRBD1 matching over 8 bases. Unmatched junction bases numbered 7, after V lost 3 bases and J lost 0 bases. The germline gives CDR1 DFQATT, CDR2 SNEGSKA (reference sequence). This CDR3 contains 16 residues. The CDR3 loop reads CSARGDRPLSGNTIYF. The CDR3, as DNA: TGCAGTGCTAGGGGGGACAGGCCTCTCTCTGGAAACACCATATATTTT.

This clonotype has only a few counts. The J gene is TRBJ2-4, the V gene TRBV20-1; D possibly corresponds to TRBD1 (5 bases). The CDR3 is 13 amino acids. Germline-derived CDR1 and CDR2 are DFQATT and SNEGSKA (reference sequence). V dropped 7 bases and J dropped 0 bases, with 10 bases sitting between them. In nucleotides, the CDR3 is TGCAGTGTAAGACAGTCAGCCAAAAACATTCAGTACTTC. As protein: CSVRQSAKNIQYF.

This clonotype showed up many times. This chain connects TRBV4-2 to TRBJ2-1, with D possibly matching TRBD2 (6 bases). CDR1 is LGHNA, CDR2 YNFKEQ, per germline. The V end lost 4 bases, the J end lost 0 bases, and 19 bases lay between the germline ends. This CDR3 region has 18 residues. In nucleotides, the CDR3 is TGTGCCAGCAGCCCGGAGCCGTTAAGGGACTCCTCCTACAATGAGCAGTTCTTC. It yields the protein CASSPEPLRDSSYNEQFF.

In this sample, this clonotype turned up many times. V usage is TRBV7-9 and J usage is TRBJ2-5; maybe TRBD2 (5 bases). Deletions cut 5 bases from V and 5 bases from J, with 15 bases between. CDR3 size: 14 residues. Looked up from germline, CDR1 is SEHNR and CDR2 is FQNEAQ (reference sequence). CDR3 nucleotide sequence: TGTGCCAGCAGCAAAGCGGCCCCGGTGGAGACCCAGTACTTC. Its protein is CASSKAAPVETQYF.

This clonotype was counted at least ten times. This chain connects TRBV5-1 to TRBJ2-7, with D possibly being TRBD1 (6 bases). This CDR3 is built from 13 residues. V lost 5 bases, J lost 4 bases, and 13 bases lay in between. CDR1 and CDR2 (germline): SGHRS, YFSETQ. The CDR3 DNA reads TGCGCCAGCAGTTCAGGGGCAGGATACGAGCAGTACTTC. As protein: CASSSGAGYEQYF.

This clonotype has at least ten counts. The chain joins TRBV6-2 or TRBV6-3 to TRBJ2-3; D is uncertain. V lost 4 bases and J lost 1, with 12 bases in between. The V gene's germline CDR1 is MNHEY and CDR2 SVGEGT. The CDR3 totals 15 residues. DNA for the CDR3: TGTGCCAGCAGTTTGGGTGGCTACGGCACAGATACGCAGTATTTT. It codes for CASSLGGYGTDTQYF.

This clonotype was found many times. The CDR3 region is CASSSRARAQYF. CDR3 coding DNA: TGTGCCAGCAGCTCCCGAGCGCGTGCGCAGTACTTC. The V call is TRBV11-2, the J call TRBJ2-7; D is ambiguous. V was clipped by 4 bases and J by 9 bases, with 13 bases between them. The germline V gene has CDR1 SGHAT and CDR2 FQNNGV. The CDR3 runs to 12 residues.